Sequencing of this T cell receptor (beta chain) was carried out in a study of T cell responses to AZD1222 COVID-19 vaccine. The CDR3 runs 8 residues. Germline-derived CDR1 and CDR2 are LGHNA and YSLEER. Study observations and caveats: Distributed over spike, vaccine-associated CD4 TCRs predominated at 160-218 and 743-854.

Note on this clone: What it binds is not known. At one of its ends the junction is not consistent with the germline gene, which may arise from a read error.

TCRdb's table, derived via immunoSEQ multiplex PCR, lists solely in-frame clones and lacks some. The sample holds about 170,000 clones, 90% seen once. Sequencing used peripheral blood, obtained on day 0 of AZD1222 vaccination. The gene calls are TRBV4-3 and TRBJ2-7, with TRBD1 as a possible D gene (5 bases). The TCR sequence derives from an adult in good health. The DNA of the CDR3 is TGCGCCAGCAGTTGGACAAACTTC. Its protein product is CASSWTNF.